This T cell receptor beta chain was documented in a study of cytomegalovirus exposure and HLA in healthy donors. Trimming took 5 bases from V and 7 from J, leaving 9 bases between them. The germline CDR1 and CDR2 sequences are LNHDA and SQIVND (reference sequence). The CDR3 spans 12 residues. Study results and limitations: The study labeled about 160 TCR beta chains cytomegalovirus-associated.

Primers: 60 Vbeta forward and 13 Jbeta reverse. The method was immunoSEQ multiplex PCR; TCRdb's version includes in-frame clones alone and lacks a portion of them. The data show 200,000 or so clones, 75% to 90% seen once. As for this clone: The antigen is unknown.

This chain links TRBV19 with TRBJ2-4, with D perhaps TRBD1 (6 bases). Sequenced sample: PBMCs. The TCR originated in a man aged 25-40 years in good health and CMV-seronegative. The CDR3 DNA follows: TGTGCCAGTAGTTCTCAGGGGAACATTCAGTACTTC. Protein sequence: CASSSQGNIQYF.